This T cell receptor beta chain was recovered during a study of vaccination and CD4 T cells after COVID-19. Overall study context: Post-COVID sampling occurred a median about 100 days after diagnosis (range 35 to 161). Study-wide findings and caveats: Spike mono-reactivity held for 304 of 307 vaccine-specific clones in convalescent patients.

An Oncomine TCR Beta short-read assay was used to sequence the DNA from cultured CD4+ T cells. TCRdb used MiXCR to reprocess the PCR reads, holding one entry per CDR3 protein. This table has 15,000 to 20,000 distinct CDR3 sequences, approximately 60% appearing once. Treatment: approximately 11-day PBMC culture with coronavirus spike peptide pools or control peptides (ViraFEST assay). Half-medium changes with fresh IL-2 medium occurred on days 3 and 7. To note about this clonotype: Its antigen remains unidentified.

V gave up 2 bases and J gave up 1 base, with 11 bases separating them. Germline V lookup: CDR1 SEHNR, CDR2 FQNEAQ (reference sequence). This CDR3 spans 15 amino acids. The sample comprised CD4+ T cells from blood, cultured in vitro. The sequence was obtained from a human donor who had recovered from COVID-19. The chain joins TRBV7-9 to TRBJ2-5; D call uncertain. The CDR3 sequence is CASSLRAAGQETQYF. The CDR3 DNA is TGTGCCAGCAGCTTAAGGGCCGCAGGCCAAGAGACCCAGTACTTC.